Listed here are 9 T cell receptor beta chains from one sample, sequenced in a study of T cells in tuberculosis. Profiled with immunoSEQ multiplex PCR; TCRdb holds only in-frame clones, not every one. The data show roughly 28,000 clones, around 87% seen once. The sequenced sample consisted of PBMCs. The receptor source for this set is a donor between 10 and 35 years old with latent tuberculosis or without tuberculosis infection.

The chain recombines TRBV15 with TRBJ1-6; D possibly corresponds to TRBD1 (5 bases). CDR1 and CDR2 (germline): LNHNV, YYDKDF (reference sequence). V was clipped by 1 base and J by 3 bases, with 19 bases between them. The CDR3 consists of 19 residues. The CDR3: CATSRGGRQTPSYNSPLHF. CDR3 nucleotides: TGTGCCACCAGCAGAGGGGGCCGCCAAACACCCAGCTATAATTCACCCCTCCACTTT.

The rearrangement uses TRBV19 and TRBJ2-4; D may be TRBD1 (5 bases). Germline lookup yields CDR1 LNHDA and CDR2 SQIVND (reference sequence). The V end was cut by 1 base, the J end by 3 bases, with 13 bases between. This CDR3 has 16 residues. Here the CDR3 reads CASSIGGFLGKNIQYF. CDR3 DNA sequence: TGTGCCAGTAGTATAGGGGGCTTCCTAGGCAAAAACATTCAGTACTTC.

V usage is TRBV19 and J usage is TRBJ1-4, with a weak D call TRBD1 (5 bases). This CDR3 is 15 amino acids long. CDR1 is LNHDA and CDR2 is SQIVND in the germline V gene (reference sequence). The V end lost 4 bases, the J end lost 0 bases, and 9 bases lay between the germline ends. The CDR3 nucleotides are TGTGCCAGTAGTAAGGGGATTACAACTAATGAAAAACTGTTTTTT. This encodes CASSKGITTNEKLFF.

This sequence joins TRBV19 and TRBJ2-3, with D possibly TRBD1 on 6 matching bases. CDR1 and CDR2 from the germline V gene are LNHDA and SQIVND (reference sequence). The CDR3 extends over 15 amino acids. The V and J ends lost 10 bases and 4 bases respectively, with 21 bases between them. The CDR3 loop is CATAQTGPRADTQYF. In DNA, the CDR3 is TGTGCCACCGCTCAAACAGGGCCCAGGGCAGATACGCAGTATTTT. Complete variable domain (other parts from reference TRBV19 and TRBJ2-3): DGGITQSPKYLFRKEGQNVTLSCEQNLNHDAMYWYRQDPGQGLRLIYYSQIVNDFQKGDIAEGYSVSREKKESFPLTVTSAQKNPTAFYLCATAQTGPRADTQYFGPGTRLTVL.

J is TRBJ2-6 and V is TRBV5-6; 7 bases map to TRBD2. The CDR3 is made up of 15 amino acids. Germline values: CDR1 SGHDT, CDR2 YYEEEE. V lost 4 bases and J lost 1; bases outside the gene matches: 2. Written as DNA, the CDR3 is TGTGCCAGCAGCCTCGGGGGGTCTGGGGCCAACGTCCTGACTTTC. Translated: CASSLGGSGANVLTF. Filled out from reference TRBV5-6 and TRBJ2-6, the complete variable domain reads DAGVTQSPTHLIKTRGQQVTLRCSPKSGHDTVSWYQQALGQGPQFIFQYYEEEERQRGNFPDRFSGHQFPNYSSELNVNALLLGDSALYLCASSLGGSGANVLTFGAGSRLTVL.

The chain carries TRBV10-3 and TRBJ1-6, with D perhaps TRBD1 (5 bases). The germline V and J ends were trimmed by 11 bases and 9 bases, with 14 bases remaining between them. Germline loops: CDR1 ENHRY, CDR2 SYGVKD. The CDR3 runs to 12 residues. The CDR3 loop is CASNDRGSPLHF. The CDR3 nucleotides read TGTGCCTCCAACGATAGGGGTTCACCCCTCCACTTT.

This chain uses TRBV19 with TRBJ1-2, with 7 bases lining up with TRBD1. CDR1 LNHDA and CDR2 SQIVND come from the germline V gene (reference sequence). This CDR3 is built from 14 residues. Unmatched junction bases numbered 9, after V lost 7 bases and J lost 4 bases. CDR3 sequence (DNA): TGTGCCAGTACCTTACCCGGGACAGCCTATGGCTACACCTTC. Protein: CASTLPGTAYGYTF. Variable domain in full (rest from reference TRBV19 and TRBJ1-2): DGGITQSPKYLFRKEGQNVTLSCEQNLNHDAMYWYRQDPGQGLRLIYYSQIVNDFQKGDIAEGYSVSREKKESFPLTVTSAQKNPTAFYLCASTLPGTAYGYTFGSGTRLTVV.

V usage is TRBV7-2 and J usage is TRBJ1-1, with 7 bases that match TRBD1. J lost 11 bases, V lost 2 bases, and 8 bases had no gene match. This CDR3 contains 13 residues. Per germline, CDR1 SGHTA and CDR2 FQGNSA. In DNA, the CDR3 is TGTGCCAGCAGCTTAAGAGACAGGGAACGGGCTTTCTTT. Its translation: CASSLRDRERAFF.

The CDR3 DNA follows: TGTGCCATCAGAGCCGGGACAGGGGGCGCGTTACAGTACTTC. It yields the protein CAIRAGTGGALQYF. The genes are TRBV10-3 and TRBJ2-7, with 12 nucleotides matching TRBD1. CDR1 and CDR2 (germline): ENHRY, SYGVKD. CDR3 length: 14 residues. V dropped 6 bases and J dropped 10; count of bases not matched to a gene: 10.